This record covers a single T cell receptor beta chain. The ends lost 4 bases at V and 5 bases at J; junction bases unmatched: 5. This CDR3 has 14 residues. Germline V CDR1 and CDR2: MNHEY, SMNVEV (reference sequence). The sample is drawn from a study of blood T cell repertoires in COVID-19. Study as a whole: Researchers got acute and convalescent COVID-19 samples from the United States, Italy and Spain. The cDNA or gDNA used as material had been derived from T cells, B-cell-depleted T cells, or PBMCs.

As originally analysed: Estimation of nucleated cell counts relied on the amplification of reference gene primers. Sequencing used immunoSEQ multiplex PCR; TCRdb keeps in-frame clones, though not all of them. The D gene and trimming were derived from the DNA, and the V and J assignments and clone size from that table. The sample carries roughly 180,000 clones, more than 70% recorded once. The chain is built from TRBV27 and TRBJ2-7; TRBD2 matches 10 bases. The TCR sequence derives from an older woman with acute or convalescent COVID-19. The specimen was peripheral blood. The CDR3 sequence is CASSWGSGRHEQYF. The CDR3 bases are TGTGCCAGCAGTTGGGGTAGCGGGAGGCACGAGCAGTACTTC.